One and the same sample provided the 32 T cell receptor beta chains below, sequenced in a study of T cell responses to AZD1222 COVID-19 vaccine. Generated by immunoSEQ multiplex PCR, the TCRdb table keeps only in-frame clones and is missing some. This table holds over 50,000 clones, 80% found once. The sequenced sample was peripheral blood, obtained 28 days after the second AZD1222 dose. These receptors were collected from an adult who received the AZD1222 COVID-19 vaccine.

The chain combines TRBV11-2 with TRBJ2-1, with TRBD1 matching 11 bases. This CDR3 region has 14 residues. The germline V gene has CDR1 SGHAT and CDR2 FQNNGV. The V gene end was trimmed by 4 bases and the J gene end by 9 bases; junction bases not matched to a gene: 5. This CDR3 is CASSYGQGAGEQFF. The DNA for the CDR3 is TGTGCCAGCAGCTACGGACAGGGGGCGGGTGAGCAGTTCTTC.

The J gene is TRBJ2-1, the V gene TRBV28, with D possibly matching TRBD2 (6 bases). CDR1 MDHEN and CDR2 SYDVKM come from the germline V gene. The CDR3 length is 14 residues. V was trimmed by 3 bases and J by 6 bases, leaving 12 bases between them. CDR3 sequence (DNA): TGTGCCAGCAGTTTTACGACTAGAGGCAATGAGCAGTTCTTC. Amino acids: CASSFTTRGNEQFF. Based on the CDR3 plus reference TRBV28 and TRBJ2-1, the full variable domain is DVKVTQSSRYLVKRTGEKVFLECVQDMDHENMFWYRQDPGLGLRLIYFSYDVKMKEKGDIPEGYSVSREKKERFSLILESASTNQTSMYLCASSFTTRGNEQFFGPGTRLTVL.

The chain joins TRBV6-5 to TRBJ1-5; D perhaps matches TRBD1 (6 bases). Germline CDR1 reads MNHEY; CDR2 reads SVGAGI. The germline V and J ends were trimmed by 7 bases and 0 bases, with 10 bases remaining between them. CDR3 length equals 14 residues. CDR3 amino acids: CASNDRYSNQPQHF. In DNA form, the CDR3 reads TGTGCCAGCAACGACAGGTATAGCAATCAGCCCCAGCATTTT.

V gene TRBV11-2 combines with J gene TRBJ2-1; 9 bases match TRBD1. Trimming at V came to 2 bases and at J to 8 bases, leaving 7 bases not matched to a gene. The CDR3 runs to 15 residues. Germline V gives CDR1 SGHAT, CDR2 FQNNGV. Here the CDR3 DNA reads TGTGCCAGCAGCTTACAACCACAGGGGGCCGATGAGCAGTTCTTC. Amino acid sequence: CASSLQPQGADEQFF. Based on the CDR3 plus reference TRBV11-2 and TRBJ2-1, the full variable domain is EAGVAQSPRYKIIEKRQSVAFWCNPISGHATLYWYQQILGQGPKLLIQFQNNGVVDDSQLPKDRFSAERLKGVDSTLKIQPAKLEDSAVYLCASSLQPQGADEQFFGPGTRLTVL.

The chain recombines TRBV20-1 with TRBJ2-4; the D gene is possibly TRBD1 (6 bases). Germline V gene data show CDR1 as DFQATT and CDR2 as SNEGSKA (reference sequence). This CDR3 spans 11 amino acids. The CDR3 sequence is CSGQAKNIQYF. The CDR3 coding sequence is TGCAGCGGACAGGCCAAAAACATTCAGTACTTC.

This chain uses TRBV27 with TRBJ2-3, with D unresolved. The CDR3 runs to 17 residues. CDR1 is MNHEY and CDR2 is SMNVEV in the germline V gene (reference sequence). Trimming removed 0 bases at V and 2 bases at J, with 15 bases between. The CDR3 region has the DNA TGTGCCAGCAGTTTATCGGGTGGGGTTGGTCCCACAGATACGCAGTATTTT. Protein product: CASSLSGGVGPTDTQYF.

This clone came up many times. The chain carries TRBV30 and TRBJ2-7, with TRBD2 matching 9 bases. Trimming removed 3 bases from V and 2 bases from J; junction bases left unmatched: 5. This CDR3 region has 14 residues. CDR1 GTSNPN and CDR2 SVGIG come from the germline V gene (reference sequence). The CDR3 DNA follows: TGTGCCTGGAGCCGCGGGACTAGCCCCTACGAGCAGTACTTC. Translating it yields CAWSRGTSPYEQYF.

The gene calls are TRBV28 and TRBJ1-4; D ambiguous. The CDR3 length is 14 residues. Germline CDR1 MDHEN, CDR2 SYDVKM. Trimming shortened V by 5 bases and J by 8 bases, and 15 bases separated the two germline ends. The CDR3 sequence: CASSRDTVREKLFF. CDR3 coding DNA: TGTGCCAGCAGTAGAGACACCGTCAGGGAAAAACTGTTTTTT.

This sequence joins TRBV5-4 and TRBJ2-7, with 9 bases identical to TRBD1. CDR3 size: 16 residues. V trimming: 4 bases; J trimming: 5 bases; junction bases outside the gene matches: 13. CDR1 and CDR2 from the germline V gene are SGHNT and YYREEE (reference sequence). CDR3 residues: CASSTHPTGGRDEQYF. The CDR3 DNA reads as TGTGCCAGCAGCACCCACCCTACAGGGGGCAGGGACGAGCAGTACTTC.

The V call is TRBV28, the J call TRBJ2-1; D gene ambiguous. The germline V and J ends were trimmed by 4 bases and 12 bases, with 13 bases remaining between them. This CDR3 has 12 residues. Germline CDR1 MDHEN, CDR2 SYDVKM. The CDR3 reads CASSSQDPRQFF. In nucleotides, the CDR3 is TGTGCCAGCAGTTCCCAGGACCCGCGGCAGTTCTTC.

The rearrangement joins TRBV7-6 to TRBJ2-3; 10 bases agree with TRBD1. Trimming cost V 1 base and J 6 bases; bases outside gene matches: 4. This CDR3 is 15 amino acids long. The germline CDR1 and CDR2 sequences are SGHVS and FNYEAQ. The CDR3 is CASSLGTGGADTQYF. CDR3 DNA sequence: TGTGCCAGCAGCTTAGGGACAGGGGGAGCCGATACGCAGTATTTT.

V and J are TRBV12-3 or TRBV12-4 and TRBJ2-1; D ambiguous. The CDR3 runs to 12 residues. Trimming left V 0 bases short and J 7 bases short, with 4 bases between. CDR3 in amino acids: CASSLALNEQFF. DNA of the CDR3: TGTGCCAGCAGTTTAGCGCTAAATGAGCAGTTCTTC.

The genes are TRBV5-4 and TRBJ2-5; D might be TRBD1 (6 bases). The CDR3 has 14 amino acids. Germline CDR1 reads SGHNT; CDR2 reads YYREEE (reference sequence). Trimming stripped 4 bases from V and 5 bases from J, with 15 bases between. CDR3 region: CASSPRGNSETQYF. The CDR3 DNA reads as TGTGCCAGCAGCCCGAGGGGGAACTCGGAGACCCAGTACTTC.

Only one count was recorded for this clone. V is TRBV6-2 or TRBV6-3 and J is TRBJ2-7; D gene ambiguous. Trimming took off 0 bases at V and 5 bases at J, with 8 bases between the two ends. Germline V CDR1 and CDR2: MNHEY, SVGEGT. The CDR3 covers 13 residues. The CDR3 sequence is CASSYSGYHEQYV. The CDR3 bases are TGTGCCAGCAGTTACTCGGGGTACCACGAGCAGTACGTC.

This clone was detected a few times. This chain joins TRBV28 and TRBJ1-3, with D tentatively TRBD1 (6 bases). V was shortened by 5 bases and J by 4 bases, with 18 bases between the two germline ends. Germline CDR1 MDHEN, CDR2 SYDVKM. The length of the CDR3 is 16 residues. The CDR3 DNA reads TGTGCCAGCAGTCCACCCCCGGGGGCGCGGGGAAACACCATATATTTT. Its translation is CASSPPPGARGNTIYF.

V gene TRBV7-3 combines with J gene TRBJ2-3, with D possibly matching TRBD2 (5 bases). There are 15 residues in the CDR3. Germline lookup yields CDR1 SGHTA and CDR2 FQGTGA. The V end lost 5 bases, the J end lost 1 base, and 13 bases lay between the germline ends. The CDR3 spells CASSELGRGTDTQYF. The CDR3 coding sequence is TGTGCCAGCAGCGAATTGGGGAGAGGCACAGATACGCAGTATTTT.

The J gene is TRBJ2-5, the V gene TRBV11-2; 8 nucleotides match TRBD2. The CDR3 contains 15 residues. Trimming removed 2 bases from V and 2 bases from J; junction bases left unmatched: 4. The germline gives CDR1 SGHAT, CDR2 FQNNGV. This chain's CDR3 is CASSLPGGIQETQYF. CDR3 nucleotides: TGTGCCAGCAGCTTACCGGGAGGGATACAAGAGACCCAGTACTTC.

The J gene is TRBJ1-1, the V gene TRBV2; maybe TRBD1 (6 bases). CDR1 SNHLY and CDR2 FYNNEI come from the germline V gene. Deletions cut 4 bases from V and 1 base from J, with 22 bases between. This CDR3 has 18 residues. The CDR3 nucleotides are TGTGCCAGCAGTGTACTCGGGACAAAGTTAAGAAAGAACACTGAAGCTTTCTTT. It specifies CASSVLGTKLRKNTEAFF.

The chain has TRBV6-2 or TRBV6-3 and TRBJ1-6; 7 nucleotides align to TRBD1. The CDR3 spans 15 residues. V dropped 5 bases and J dropped 7; count of bases not matched to a gene: 8. The germline CDR1 and CDR2 sequences are MNHEY and SVGEGT. The CDR3 DNA follows: TGTGCCAGCAGTCCCCCCGGGACAGCCAATTCACCCCTCCACTTT. As protein: CASSPPGTANSPLHF.

In its sample, this clone was seen a few times. The gene calls are TRBV28 and TRBJ1-6, with a weak D call TRBD1 (5 bases). The germline V gene encodes CDR1 MDHEN and CDR2 SYDVKM. V was pared by 4 bases and J by 9 bases, with 10 bases between. CDR3 length: 13 residues. The CDR3 protein is CASSSGFSSPLHF. The CDR3 DNA is TGTGCCAGCAGTTCAGGGTTTAGTTCACCCCTCCACTTT. Drawing the rest from reference TRBV28 and TRBJ1-6, the complete variable domain is DVKVTQSSRYLVKRTGEKVFLECVQDMDHENMFWYRQDPGLGLRLIYFSYDVKMKEKGDIPEGYSVSREKKERFSLILESASTNQTSMYLCASSSGFSSPLHFGNGTRLTVT.

This chain connects TRBV7-8 to TRBJ1-1; D may be TRBD1 (6 bases). The CDR3 contains 14 residues. V gave up 5 bases and J gave up 8 bases, with 18 bases separating them. Germline lookup yields CDR1 SGHVS and CDR2 FQNEAQ. CDR3 residues: CASSATRTAPEAFF. The CDR3 region has the DNA TGTGCCAGCAGCGCAACCCGGACAGCCCCCGAAGCTTTCTTT. Full variable domain (missing parts from reference TRBV7-8 and TRBJ1-1): GAGVSQSPRYKVAKRGQDVALRCDPISGHVSLFWYQQALGQGPEFLTYFQNEAQLDKSGLPSDRFFAERPEGSVSTLKIQRTQQEDSAVYLCASSATRTAPEAFFGQGTRLTVV.

The V gene is TRBV20-1, the J gene TRBJ1-1; D is possibly TRBD1 (5 bases). The CDR3 contains 11 residues. V shed 5 bases and J shed 11 bases, with 15 bases lying between them. Germline CDR1 is DFQATT and CDR2 is SNEGSKA (reference sequence). The CDR3 sequence: CSAPEGREAFF. The CDR3 nucleotides read TGCAGTGCTCCTGAGGGGAGAGAGGCTTTCTTT.

The CDR3: CASSSSGGGPNEQFF. Here the CDR3 DNA reads TGCGCCAGCAGCTCTAGCGGGGGAGGCCCCAATGAGCAGTTCTTC. This chain uses TRBV5-1 with TRBJ2-1, with 10 positions matching TRBD2. CDR1 and CDR2 from the germline V gene are SGHRS and YFSETQ. V dropped 3 bases and J dropped 6; count of bases not matched to a gene: 6. The CDR3 sequence is 15 residues long.

In DNA, the CDR3 is TGTGCCAGCAGTCCCTCTAATTCACCCCTCCACTTT. This encodes CASSPSNSPLHF. The chain has TRBV27 and TRBJ1-6; D uncertain. The CDR3 contains 12 residues. V shed 5 bases and J shed 6 bases, with 5 bases lying between them. Per the germline V gene, CDR1 is MNHEY and CDR2 is SMNVEV (reference sequence).

The chain has TRBV5-1 and TRBJ2-7; 7 bases are a match to TRBD1. The CDR3 runs to 14 residues. Losses at the gene ends were 4 bases for V and 2 bases for J; bases not matched to a gene: 6. Germline lookup yields CDR1 SGHRS and CDR2 YFSETQ. CDR3 amino acids: CASSPLTGTYEQYF. The CDR3 DNA reads as TGCGCCAGCAGCCCTTTGACAGGGACCTACGAGCAGTACTTC.

V usage is TRBV6-5 and J usage is TRBJ1-3; 8 nucleotides match TRBD1. The CDR3 extends over 14 amino acids. Germline CDR1 MNHEY, CDR2 SVGAGI. V lost 4 bases, J lost 2 bases, and 1 base stayed unmatched. The CDR3 nucleotides are TGTGCCAGCAGTTTGACAGGGGCTGGAAACACCATATATTTT. Translated: CASSLTGAGNTIYF.

The chain couples TRBV3-1 (or the pseudogene TRBV3-2) to TRBJ1-5, with 9 bases lining up with TRBD1. The CDR3 contains 16 residues. Per germline, CDR1 LGHDT and CDR2 YNNKEL (reference sequence). The V segment lost 3 bases and the J segment 0 bases; nucleotides outside the gene matches: 3. CDR3 in DNA: TGTGCCAGCAGCCAGGGACAGGGACTTAGCAATCAGCCCCAGCATTTT. Protein product: CASSQGQGLSNQPQHF.

This clone showed up just a few times. The chain has TRBV14 and TRBJ1-2; D gene unclear. This CDR3 is built from 13 residues. The germline V and J ends were trimmed by 4 bases and 6 bases, with 12 bases remaining between them. CDR1 and CDR2 (germline): SGHDN, FVKESK. CDR3 sequence: CASSPRRADGYTF. CDR3 bases: TGTGCCAGCAGCCCACGACGGGCGGATGGCTACACCTTC.

J is TRBJ2-7 and V is TRBV10-3, with D uncertain. Germline-derived CDR1 and CDR2 are ENHRY and SYGVKD. V lost 0 bases and J lost 5, with 5 bases in between. This CDR3 spans 12 amino acids. CDR3 sequence reads: CAISESGNEQYF. CDR3 nucleotides: TGTGCCATCAGTGAGTCGGGTAACGAGCAGTACTTC.

CDR3 in DNA: TGTGCCAGCAGTTACGGACAGGGGATTAACGAGCAGTACTTC. Translating it yields CASSYGQGINEQYF. The V call is TRBV6-5, the J call TRBJ2-7; 9 bases fit TRBD1. The germline CDR1 and CDR2 sequences are MNHEY and SVGAGI. Germline trimming cut 2 bases from V and 5 bases from J; bases unmatched to any gene: 4. The CDR3 has 14 residues.

The sample holds a few counts of this clone. This chain links TRBV7-8 with TRBJ2-6; tentative D call: TRBD2 (5 bases). The CDR3 runs 16 residues. V was trimmed by 5 bases and J by 2 bases, leaving 13 bases between them. CDR1 SGHVS and CDR2 FQNEAQ come from the germline V gene. The CDR3 DNA is TGTGCCAGCAGCCCAGGCCTCGGGGCTGGGGCCAACGTCCTGACTTTC. Translating gives CASSPGLGAGANVLTF.

The rearrangement links TRBV10-3 to TRBJ1-5, with 12 positions matching TRBD1. This CDR3 region has 15 residues. Germline loops: CDR1 ENHRY, CDR2 SYGVKD. V was pared by 2 bases and J by 5 bases, with 1 base of the junction left unmatched. Written as DNA, the CDR3 is TGTGCCATCAGTGAGGGGACAGGGGGCCATCAGCCCCAGCATTTT. Protein: CAISEGTGGHQPQHF.